Listed below are T cell receptor beta chains from one sample, sequenced in a study of cytomegalovirus exposure and HLA in healthy donors. TCRdb keeps only in-frame clones here, not all; method: immunoSEQ multiplex PCR. The repertoire holds 150,000 to 200,000 clones, over 80% seen once, with less than 1.6% in the top ten. The sample was PBMCs. The receptors shown here come from a girl under 18 in good health and CMV-seropositive. The CDR3 runs from the conserved cysteine through the conserved F or W. D genes are given only for firm matches. A clone size is listed for some rows: how often the clone was seen (once, few, many), or a class if it is expanded.

>TRBV11-2|TRBJ2-5|-|-
CASSLAGGNLQTQYF
TGTGCCAGCAGCTTAGCGGGCGGGAACCTCCAGACCCAGTACTTC
>TRBV2|TRBJ2-2|-|-
CASMRFDRLFF
TGTGCCAGCATGAGGTTCGACCGGCTGTTTTTT
>TRBV6-6|TRBJ1-4|TRBD1|-
CASRTGSAKLFF
TGTGCCAGCAGGACAGGGAGTGCAAAACTGTTTTTT
>TRBV28|TRBJ2-7|TRBD2|-
CASRIAGGTYEQYF
TGTGCCAGCAGGATAGCGGGGGGAACCTACGAGCAGTACTTC
>TRBV9|TRBJ1-1|-|-
CASSPRGGLAEAFF
TGTGCCAGCAGCCCTAGGGGAGGACTCGCTGAAGCTTTCTTT
>TRBV4-1|TRBJ2-5|TRBD2|few
CASSPGLLGKTQYF
TGCGCCAGCAGCCCGGGACTACTGGGAAAGACCCAGTACTTC
>TRBV7-2|TRBJ2-5|-|-
CASSLMRQETQYF
TGTGCCAGCAGCTTAATGCGGCAAGAGACCCAGTACTTC
>TRBV6-5|TRBJ2-2|-|-
CASSYTVENTGELFF
TGTGCCAGCAGTTACACGGTCGAGAACACCGGGGAGCTGTTTTTT
>TRBV30|TRBJ2-3|-|once
CAWSVGESPDTQYF
TGTGCCTGGAGTGTCGGAGAGTCCCCAGATACGCAGTATTTT
>TRBV19|TRBJ2-1|-|-
CASSNRGAKSSYNEQFF
TGTGCCAGTAGTAATCGGGGGGCGAAGAGCTCCTACAATGAGCAGTTCTTC
>TRBV2|TRBJ2-5|-|once
CARGLGGETQYF
TGTGCCAGGGGATTGGGGGGAGAGACCCAGTACTTC
>TRBV5-1|TRBJ2-3|TRBD2|-
CASSPKSLAGGFTDTQYF
TGCGCCAGCAGCCCCAAGTCACTAGCGGGAGGGTTCACAGATACGCAGTATTTT
>TRBV9|TRBJ1-1|-|once
CASSVEDGRRGAFF
TGTGCCAGCAGCGTAGAGGACGGGCGGAGGGGAGCTTTCTTT
>TRBV2|TRBJ1-1|-|-
CARRDPGGTEAFF
TGTGCCAGGCGGGACCCCGGCGGGACTGAAGCTTTCTTT
>TRBV6-1|TRBJ1-5|-|-
CASSGGTDHQPQHF
TGTGCCAGCAGTGGCGGGACGGACCATCAGCCCCAGCATTTT
>TRBV13|TRBJ2-3|-|-
CASSPPSAEVTDTQYF
TGTGCCAGCAGCCCCCCGTCGGCCGAGGTAACAGATACGCAGTATTTT
>TRBV28|TRBJ2-7|-|-
CASSPRGAYEQYF
TGTGCCAGCAGTCCCAGGGGTGCCTACGAGCAGTACTTC
>TRBV5-6|TRBJ1-1|-|-
CASSLDWGAEAFF
TGTGCCAGCAGCTTGGACTGGGGCGCCGAAGCTTTCTTT
>TRBV7-2|TRBJ1-2|TRBD1|-
CASSLRPGGDRDYGYTF
TGTGCCAGCAGCTTACGTCCAGGGGGGGACAGGGACTATGGCTACACCTTC
>TRBV14|TRBJ2-5|-|-
CASSQVRETQYF
TGTGCCAGCAGCCAAGTGAGAGAGACCCAGTACTTC
>TRBV7-9|TRBJ2-2|-|-
CASSFRQTKLNAGELFF
TGTGCCAGCAGCTTCAGGCAAACGAAATTGAACGCCGGGGAGCTGTTTTTT
>TRBV6-5|TRBJ1-1|TRBD1|-
CASSYTDRGNTEAFF
TGTGCCAGCAGTTACACCGACAGGGGTAACACTGAAGCTTTCTTT
>TRBV6-4|TRBJ1-1|-|-
CASSDSYRVRGKGTEAFF
TGTGCCAGCAGTGACTCGTACAGGGTTCGGGGAAAGGGCACTGAAGCTTTCTTT
>TRBV30|TRBJ2-3|TRBD2|-
CAWKVGGAGTQYF
TGTGCCTGGAAAGTCGGGGGGGCTGGTACGCAGTATTTT
>TRBV7-3|TRBJ1-2|TRBD1|-
CASSPGTGDYGYTF
TGTGCCAGCAGCCCAGGGACAGGGGATTATGGCTACACCTTC
>TRBV5-3|TRBJ1-2|-|-
CARSFIGLPGAFGYTF
TGTGCCAGAAGCTTTATCGGGCTTCCAGGGGCCTTTGGCTACACCTTC
>TRBV27|TRBJ2-7|TRBD2|-
CASSSNAGGEQYF
TGTGCCAGCAGTTCCAACGCGGGGGGCGAGCAGTACTTC
>TRBV7-8|TRBJ2-7|-|-
CASSAIGQDSLGEQCF
TGTGCCAGCAGCGCGATCGGCCAGGATTCTCTGGGCGAGCAGTGCTTC
>TRBV19|TRBJ1-5|TRBD1|-
CASSTGQYSNQPQHF
TGTGCCAGTAGTACGGGACAGTATAGCAATCAGCCCCAGCATTTT
>TRBV7-8|TRBJ2-1|-|once
CASSFSYRASWDEQFF
TGTGCCAGCAGCTTCTCCTACAGGGCGTCCTGGGATGAGCAGTTCTTC
>TRBV6-5|TRBJ1-2|-|-
CASWRSKGHANGYTF
TGTGCCAGCTGGAGAAGCAAGGGACATGCTAATGGCTACACCTTC
>TRBV9|TRBJ2-5|TRBD2|-
CASSLSAGGAQETQYF
TGTGCCAGCAGCCTTTCGGCGGGGGGCGCACAAGAGACCCAGTACTTC
>TRBV28|TRBJ1-6|TRBD1|-
CASSKRQGSPLHF
TGTGCCAGCAGTAAGAGACAGGGTTCACCCCTCCACTTT
>TRBV7-9|TRBJ1-3|-|-
CASSLVSGGNGNTIYF
TGTGCCAGCAGCTTAGTTTCCGGGGGTAATGGAAACACCATATATTTT